Below, 18 T cell receptor beta chains from the same sample are listed, as sequenced in a study of shared clonotypes between healthy human individuals (dated by TCRdb to 2020 to 2021). Libraries were constructed by the immunoSEQ multiplex PCR assay. Not all clones reach the TCRdb copy of this immuneACCESS table, which keeps in-frame sequences only. Checked studies attribute under half of the gap to unresolved V genes and leave the rest unexplained. In all, the sample holds 1.5 million to 1.9 million clones, and 98% of those were seen once. Of the sample, roughly 0.45% is held by the ten largest clones. What was sequenced was naive CD4+ T cells sorted from blood. The cell subset or site label of this sample denotes: CD45RA+ positively selected. Source of these receptors: a young man in good health.

This chain connects TRBV5-5 to TRBJ1-2, with TRBD1 matching over 10 bases. Germline loops: CDR1 SGHKS, CDR2 YYEKEE (reference sequence). Unmatched junction bases numbered 6, after V lost 0 bases and J lost 4 bases. The CDR3 loop spans 16 amino acids. DNA of the CDR3: TGTGCCAGCAGCTTGGGTGTTGACAGGGGGCTCTATGGCTACACCTTC. It encodes CASSLGVDRGLYGYTF.

The rearrangement uses TRBV9 and TRBJ2-4; TRBD1 might be the D (7 bases). CDR1 SGDLS and CDR2 YYNGEE come from the germline V gene. V was shortened by 4 bases and J by 0 bases, with 20 bases between the two germline ends. The CDR3 length is 18 residues. The CDR3 sequence is CASSPRDSLALAKNIQYF. Written as DNA, the CDR3 is TGTGCCAGCAGCCCGCGGGACAGCCTAGCTCTAGCCAAAAACATTCAGTACTTC.

The V call is TRBV28, the J call TRBJ2-7; D is possibly TRBD2 (6 bases). CDR1 is MDHEN, CDR2 SYDVKM, per germline. The CDR3 has 12 amino acids. The V gene lost 10 bases and the J gene lost 0 bases, with 10 bases spanning the gap. The DNA for the CDR3 is TGTGCCATCGGGACTTTCTCCTACGAGCAGTACTTC. This gives the protein CAIGTFSYEQYF.

V and J are TRBV19 and TRBJ2-7, with 11 positions matching TRBD2. The CDR3 extends over 14 amino acids. After removal of 4 bases from V and 2 bases from J, the junction contained 1 base not matched to a gene. Germline V gene data show CDR1 as LNHDA and CDR2 as SQIVND (reference sequence). The CDR3 coding sequence is TGTGCCAGTAGTAGGACTAGCGGGCCCTACGAGCAGTACTTC. The encoded protein is CASSRTSGPYEQYF.

The chain joins TRBV28 to TRBJ2-1, with D possibly being TRBD2 (6 bases). CDR1 is MDHEN, CDR2 SYDVKM, per germline. The CDR3 is 13 amino acids. With 6 bases removed from V and 6 bases from J, the gap between germline ends came to 12 bases. The CDR3 DNA reads as TGTGCCAGCAGGGACTACCTAACCAATGAGCAGTTCTTC. Translation: CASRDYLTNEQFF.

V usage is TRBV2 and J usage is TRBJ1-2; D unresolved. CDR3 size: 14 residues. Germline V gives CDR1 SNHLY, CDR2 FYNNEI. The ends were cut back, 4 bases at V and 7 bases at J, with 16 bases in the middle. CDR3 loop: CASSAEGATRGYTF. CDR3 sequence (DNA): TGTGCCAGCAGTGCGGAGGGAGCTACACGTGGCTACACCTTC. Filled out from reference TRBV2 and TRBJ1-2, the complete variable domain reads EPEVTQTPSHQVTQMGQEVILRCVPISNHLYFYWYRQILGQKVEFLVSFYNNEISEKSEIFDDQFSVERPDGSNFTLKIRSTKLEDSAMYFCASSAEGATRGYTFGSGTRLTVV.

The chain uses TRBV23-1 and TRBJ2-7; tentatively, D is TRBD1 (6 bases). TRBV23-1 is an ORF, with its function uncertain. Trimming left V 0 bases short and J 5 bases short, with 14 bases between. CDR3 length equals 15 residues. The CDR3 sequence: CASSQSYRVGDEQYF. The CDR3, as DNA: TGCGCCAGCAGTCAATCGTACAGGGTAGGTGACGAGCAGTACTTC.

The chain links TRBV15 to TRBJ2-1, with TRBD1 identical over 7 bases. V trimming: 5 bases; J trimming: 0 bases; junction bases outside the gene matches: 1. CDR1 LNHNV and CDR2 YYDKDF come from the germline V gene (reference sequence). The length of the CDR3 is 14 residues. The CDR3 bases are TGTGCCACCAGCCCAGGGGGCTCCTACAATGAGCAGTTCTTC. Its translation is CATSPGGSYNEQFF.

This chain joins TRBV15 and TRBJ1-2; D is unclear. Trimming shortened V by 1 base and J by 5 bases, and 5 bases separated the two germline ends. The CDR3 runs 12 residues. CDR1 LNHNV and CDR2 YYDKDF come from the germline V gene (reference sequence). The CDR3 is CATSRGPYGYTF. The CDR3 coding sequence is TGTGCCACCAGCAGAGGACCATATGGCTACACCTTC.

The chain couples TRBV5-5 to TRBJ2-5; TRBD2 agrees at 9 bases. V gave up 1 base and J gave up 6 bases; unmatched junction bases: 7. The CDR3 runs to 15 residues. CDR1 and CDR2 (germline): SGHKS, YYEKEE (reference sequence). The CDR3 coding sequence is TGTGCCAGCAGCTTGTGGGCGGGAGGGCCTCAGACCCAGTACTTC. It specifies CASSLWAGGPQTQYF.

V gene TRBV27 combines with J gene TRBJ2-1; D is uncertain. Germline lookup yields CDR1 MNHEY and CDR2 SMNVEV (reference sequence). The CDR3 runs 15 residues. The V end was cut by 6 bases, the J end by 0 bases, with 12 bases between. The CDR3 reads CASSRSWSSYNEQFF. Here the CDR3 DNA reads TGTGCCAGCAGCCGTTCGTGGTCCTCCTACAATGAGCAGTTCTTC.

This chain joins TRBV5-1 and TRBJ2-7; D remains ambiguous. V gave up 0 bases and J gave up 2 bases, with 12 bases separating them. This CDR3 is 15 amino acids long. Germline loops: CDR1 SGHRS, CDR2 YFSETQ. CDR3 protein: CASSLVSGVPYEQYF. The DNA for the CDR3 is TGCGCCAGCAGCTTGGTTTCCGGAGTTCCCTACGAGCAGTACTTC.

On this clone: This CDR3 is also generated by other DNA sequences in the sample. This chain connects TRBV5-1 to TRBJ2-5; 7 bases map to TRBD1. Germline loops: CDR1 SGHRS, CDR2 YFSETQ. Trimming removed 4 bases from V and 2 bases from J; junction bases left unmatched: 5. The CDR3 sequence is 14 residues long. CDR3 DNA: TGCGCCAGCAGCCCTCGGGACAGACAAGAGACCCAGTACTTC. This translates into CASSPRDRQETQYF.

This clone was seen only once. J is TRBJ2-3 and V is TRBV7-2, with TRBD2 matching 14 bases. CDR1 is SGHTA and CDR2 is FQGNSA in the germline V gene. This CDR3 spans 18 amino acids. Unmatched junction bases numbered 12, after V lost 5 bases and J lost 5 bases. CDR3 nucleotide sequence: TGTGCCAGCAGCATCAATCCGGGACTAGCGGGAGATCTAGATACGCAGTATTTT. This encodes CASSINPGLAGDLDTQYF.

The genes are TRBV28 and TRBJ1-5; D not resolved. The CDR3 is 15 residues long. Deletions cut 3 bases from V and 0 bases from J, with 9 bases between. CDR1 is MDHEN, CDR2 SYDVKM, per germline. For the CDR3, the DNA is TGTGCCAGCAGTTTCGGTGGGTATAGCAATCAGCCCCAGCATTTT. Its protein product is CASSFGGYSNQPQHF.

V is TRBV7-9 and J is TRBJ2-5; D is ambiguous. Germline CDR1 SEHNR, CDR2 FQNEAQ (reference sequence). The CDR3 sequence is 13 residues long. V was clipped by 5 bases and J by 4 bases, with 11 bases between them. The DNA for the CDR3 is TGTGCCAGCAGCCAATCAGCAGCAGAGACCCAGTACTTC. Translated: CASSQSAAETQYF.

This rearrangement joins TRBV5-1 to TRBJ2-1; D may be TRBD2 (6 bases). The CDR3 is 16 residues long. CDR1 is SGHRS, CDR2 YFSETQ, per germline. Trimming left V 5 bases short and J 3 bases short, with 18 bases between. CDR3 bases: TGCGCCAGCAGTAAGGCGGGCGGAGGGTACTACAATGAGCAGTTCTTC. Its protein product is CASSKAGGGYYNEQFF. The variable domain in full, with the rest retrieved from reference TRBV5-1 and TRBJ2-1, is KAGVTQTPRYLIKTRGQQVTLSCSPISGHRSVSWYQQTPGQGLQFLFEYFSETQRNKGNFPGRFSGRQFSNSRSEMNVSTLELGDSALYLCASSKAGGGYYNEQFFGPGTRLTVL.

CDR3 DNA: TGCAGTGCCGCCACAGGGCGGGAGCAGTACTTC. Protein: CSAATGREQYF. This chain uses TRBV20-1 with TRBJ2-7, with D possibly TRBD1 on 6 matching bases. The V gene lost 6 bases and the J gene lost 7 bases, with 13 bases spanning the gap. CDR1 DFQATT and CDR2 SNEGSKA come from the germline V gene (reference sequence). The CDR3 length is 11 residues.